Below are 28 T cell receptor beta chains sequenced from a single sample in a study of blood T cell repertoires in COVID-19. Libraries were prepared by immunoSEQ multiplex PCR; TCRdb keeps only in-frame clonotypes and omits some of them. The sample shows roughly 180,000 clones, around 80% of them seen only once. The sample consisted of peripheral blood. Source of these receptors: a human donor in a cohort sampled during active COVID-19.

This clone has just one count. CDR3 in amino acids: CASSPETDGYTF. As DNA, the CDR3 is TGTGCCAGCAGTCCGGAGACGGATGGCTACACCTTC. The chain joins TRBV12-3 or TRBV12-4 to TRBJ1-2; D is ambiguous. The V end lost 5 bases, the J end lost 6 bases, and 10 bases lay between the germline ends. The CDR3 covers 12 residues.

The chain has TRBV11-1 and TRBJ2-1; tentatively, D is TRBD1 (5 bases). The CDR3 runs to 14 residues. V was trimmed by 2 bases and J by 6 bases, leaving 11 bases between them. Germline V gives CDR1 SGHAT, CDR2 FQDESV (reference sequence). The CDR3 loop is CASSLNPQGNEQFF. The DNA for the CDR3 is TGTGCCAGCAGCTTAAATCCTCAGGGCAATGAGCAGTTCTTC.

This chain joins TRBV5-8 and TRBJ1-5, with 9 bases lining up with TRBD1. The germline gives CDR1 SGHTS, CDR2 YDEGEE. V shed 2 bases and J 6 bases; nucleotides not matched to a gene: 12. CDR3 length: 17 residues. The CDR3 nucleotides are TGTGCCAGCAGCTTAAGGACAGGGGTCCTCCTAATTCAGCCCCAGCATTTT. As protein: CASSLRTGVLLIQPQHF.

J is TRBJ2-7 and V is TRBV19; 7 bases fit TRBD1. The CDR3 totals 14 residues. V was clipped by 3 bases and J by 0 bases; unmatched bases: 2. CDR1 and CDR2 from the germline V gene are LNHDA and SQIVND (reference sequence). The CDR3 bases are TGTGCCAGTAGTATGACAGGGAACTCCTACGAGCAGTACTTC. Protein: CASSMTGNSYEQYF.

The chain employs TRBV5-1 and TRBJ1-2, with 7 bases identical to TRBD1. This CDR3 spans 14 amino acids. Germline CDR1 and CDR2: SGHRS and YFSETQ. Trimming at V came to 5 bases and at J to 3 bases, leaving 7 bases not matched to a gene. CDR3 protein: CASRQTTGDYGYTF. CDR3 DNA sequence: TGCGCCAGCAGACAAACTACAGGGGACTATGGCTACACCTTC.

CDR3 bases: TGTGCCAGCTCACCAATACAAGAGACCCAGTACTTC. Its protein product is CASSPIQETQYF. This chain joins TRBV18 and TRBJ2-5; D not certain. Germline assignment: CDR1 KGHSH and CDR2 LQKENI. The V gene lost 2 bases and the J gene lost 2 bases, with 3 bases spanning the gap. This CDR3 has 12 residues.

The chain joins TRBV18 to TRBJ1-2; TRBD1 matches 9 bases. There are 13 residues in the CDR3. Germline V lookup: CDR1 KGHSH, CDR2 LQKENI. V was pared by 6 bases and J by 5 bases, with 4 bases of the junction left unmatched. CDR3 sequence (DNA): TGTGCCAGCTCGAGGGACAGGGTTTATGGCTACACCTTC. The encoded protein is CASSRDRVYGYTF.

The chain employs TRBV6-1 and TRBJ1-4; D is unclear. CDR1 is MNHNS, CDR2 SASEGT, per germline. The CDR3 has 14 residues. With 3 bases removed from V and 5 bases from J, the gap between germline ends came to 10 bases. The DNA of the CDR3 is TGTGCCAGCAGTGATCTCTTCTCCAATGAAAAACTGTTTTTT. This gives the protein CASSDLFSNEKLFF.

This clone was recorded a few times. This rearrangement joins TRBV30 to TRBJ1-1; no clear D. Germline assignment: CDR1 GTSNPN and CDR2 SVGIG (reference sequence). The CDR3 is made up of 13 amino acids. With 2 bases removed from V and 0 bases from J, the gap between germline ends came to 7 bases. CDR3 loop: CAWSSVLNTEAFF. CDR3 DNA: TGTGCCTGGAGTTCAGTTTTGAACACTGAAGCTTTCTTT.

The V and J genes are TRBV5-1 and TRBJ2-2; TRBD1 agrees at 10 bases. Germline assignment: CDR1 SGHRS and CDR2 YFSETQ. This CDR3 has 18 residues. Trimming took 0 bases from V and 3 from J; bases not matched to a gene: 8. The CDR3 nucleotides are TGCGCCAGCAGCTTGGAACGGCCTGGGACAGGGGACACCGGGGAGCTGTTTTTT. Its protein product is CASSLERPGTGDTGELFF. The full variable domain, in which reference TRBV5-1 and TRBJ2-2 provide the parts outside the CDR3, is KAGVTQTPRYLIKTRGQQVTLSCSPISGHRSVSWYQQTPGQGLQFLFEYFSETQRNKGNFPGRFSGRQFSNSRSEMNVSTLELGDSALYLCASSLERPGTGDTGELFFGEGSRLTVL.

The chain recombines TRBV6-5 with TRBJ1-5; D is ambiguous. The V and J ends lost 8 bases and 0 bases respectively, with 14 bases between them. Germline CDR1 and CDR2: MNHEY and SVGAGI. The CDR3 extends over 15 amino acids. The CDR3 protein is CASGHGRNSNQPQHF. The CDR3 nucleotides are TGTGCCAGCGGCCACGGGAGGAATAGCAATCAGCCCCAGCATTTT.

The chain carries TRBV6-5 and TRBJ2-7, with 7 bases identical to TRBD2. The V segment lost 6 bases and the J segment 2 bases; nucleotides outside the gene matches: 10. This CDR3 region has 15 residues. Germline CDR1 is MNHEY and CDR2 is SVGAGI. This CDR3 is CASRLGRGSPYEQYF. The CDR3 nucleotides are TGTGCCAGCAGATTGGGGAGGGGCAGCCCCTACGAGCAGTACTTC.

The chain recombines TRBV6-5 with TRBJ1-4; possibly TRBD1 for D (5 bases). CDR1 MNHEY and CDR2 SVGAGI come from the germline V gene. The CDR3 has 14 amino acids. Trimming pared 6 bases from V and 7 bases from J, leaving 15 bases between. CDR3 sequence (DNA): TGTGCCAGCAGGGCCGCGTCAGGGATTGAAAAACTGTTTTTT. Encoded protein: CASRAASGIEKLFF.

This clone has a single count. The V gene is TRBV6-5, the J gene TRBJ1-2; 7 bases fit TRBD1. Unmatched junction bases numbered 9, after V lost 0 bases and J lost 8 bases. Germline CDR1 and CDR2: MNHEY and SVGAGI. The CDR3 runs to 15 residues. CDR3 sequence reads: CASSYSENRGRGYTF. The CDR3 nucleotides read TGTGCCAGCAGTTACTCAGAAAACAGGGGCCGGGGCTACACCTTC.

The V and J genes are TRBV9 and TRBJ2-7, with TRBD1 matching over 11 bases. The CDR3 has 14 residues. Trimming cost V 4 bases and J 7 bases; bases outside gene matches: 7. Germline V gene data show CDR1 as SGDLS and CDR2 as YYNGEE. CDR3 DNA sequence: TGTGCCAGCAGCATAGGACAGGGGGCCAGAGAGCAGTACTTC. This translates into CASSIGQGAREQYF.

The genes are TRBV5-6 and TRBJ2-1; 9 bases are shared with TRBD2. CDR1 and CDR2 from the germline V gene are SGHDT and YYEEEE. V dropped 0 bases and J dropped 4; count of bases not matched to a gene: 14. This CDR3 has 19 amino acids. The CDR3 loop reads CASSLAGSGGRKTYNEQFF. The CDR3 coding sequence is TGTGCCAGCAGCTTGGCCGGTAGCGGGGGAAGGAAGACTTACAATGAGCAGTTCTTC.

The J gene is TRBJ2-2, the V gene TRBV9; D call uncertain. Between the trimmed V and J ends, which lost 0 bases and 0 bases, there was a span of 18 bases. This CDR3 region has 19 residues. The V gene's germline CDR1 is SGDLS and CDR2 YYNGEE. The CDR3 region has the DNA TGTGCCAGCAGCGTAGGGTTATACTCGACATGGGCGAACACCGGGGAGCTGTTTTTT. Amino acid sequence: CASSVGLYSTWANTGELFF.

In nucleotides, the CDR3 is TGTGCCAGCAGCTTAGCCGAGTCTAATGGCTACACCTTC. Amino acids: CASSLAESNGYTF. This sequence joins TRBV7-6 and TRBJ1-2; the D is unclear. The V and J ends lost 0 bases and 6 bases respectively, with 8 bases between them. Germline values: CDR1 SGHVS, CDR2 FNYEAQ. The CDR3 consists of 13 residues.

This clone was counted only a few times. The gene calls are TRBV10-1 and TRBJ1-1, with D uncertain. The germline V gene encodes CDR1 WNHNN and CDR2 SYGVQD (reference sequence). The V gene lost 4 bases and the J gene lost 0 bases, with 6 bases spanning the gap. CDR3 length equals 13 residues. Here the CDR3 DNA reads TGCGCCAGCAGTGTTTCGGTGAACACTGAAGCTTTCTTT. It codes for CASSVSVNTEAFF.

J is TRBJ2-2 and V is TRBV9; TRBD2 matches 8 bases. The germline V gene encodes CDR1 SGDLS and CDR2 YYNGEE. Losses at the gene ends were 3 bases for V and 0 bases for J; bases not matched to a gene: 4. This CDR3 comprises 16 residues. This chain's CDR3 is CASSARGGTNTGELFF. CDR3 nucleotides: TGTGCCAGCAGCGCGCGCGGGGGGACGAACACCGGGGAGCTGTTTTTT.

The V and J genes are TRBV15 and TRBJ1-6; D possibly corresponds to TRBD1 (5 bases). V shed 1 base and J shed 7 bases, with 11 bases lying between them. CDR3 size: 15 residues. Germline CDR1 LNHNV, CDR2 YYDKDF (reference sequence). The DNA of the CDR3 is TGTGCCACCAGCAGAGGGAGGGACGTAAATTCACCCCTCCACTTT. Protein product: CATSRGRDVNSPLHF.

The chain recombines TRBV4-2 with TRBJ2-3; 13 nucleotides line up with TRBD2. V lost 0 bases, J lost 3 bases, and 6 bases stayed unmatched. The CDR3 spans 18 residues. Germline V gene data show CDR1 as LGHNA and CDR2 as YNFKEQ. This chain's CDR3 is CASSQDTSGGARTDTQYF. CDR3 sequence (DNA): TGTGCCAGCAGCCAAGATACTAGCGGGGGGGCTCGGACAGATACGCAGTATTTT.

The V and J genes are TRBV14 and TRBJ1-1; TRBD1 aligns across 12 bases. Per the germline V gene, CDR1 is SGHDN and CDR2 is FVKESK. The CDR3 is 17 residues long. V gave up 4 bases and J gave up 0 bases; unmatched junction bases: 6. The CDR3 protein is CASSPGDRGLVNTEAFF. The CDR3 DNA reads TGTGCCAGCAGCCCAGGGGACAGGGGGCTTGTGAACACTGAAGCTTTCTTT. The entire variable domain, with the rest obtained from reference TRBV14 and TRBJ1-1, is as follows: EAGVTQFPSHSVIEKGQTVTLRCDPISGHDNLYWYRRVMGKEIKFLLHFVKESKQDESGMPNNRFLAERTGGTYSTLKVQPAELEDSGVYFCASSPGDRGLVNTEAFFGQGTRLTVV.

This chain joins TRBV2 and TRBJ2-7; 8 bases line up with TRBD2. With 3 bases clipped from V and 0 bases from J, the junction kept 4 bases outside the gene matches. The CDR3 has 15 amino acids. Germline-derived CDR1 and CDR2 are SNHLY and FYNNEI. CDR3 nucleotide sequence: TGTGCCAGCAGTGATTTTGCGGGGGGCTCCTACGAGCAGTACTTC. The encoded protein is CASSDFAGGSYEQYF.

The chain links TRBV4-1 to TRBJ1-1; D ambiguous. The CDR3 is 13 residues long. In germline, CDR1 is MGHRA, CDR2 YSYEKL. Trimming stripped 1 base from V and 3 bases from J, with 6 bases between. CDR3 in DNA: TGCGCCAGCAGCCAAGTTCCTGACACTGAAGCTTTCTTT. Translating it yields CASSQVPDTEAFF.

This chain uses TRBV5-1 with TRBJ2-7; tentative D call: TRBD1 (6 bases). This CDR3 contains 13 residues. Per the germline V gene, CDR1 is SGHRS and CDR2 is YFSETQ. Trimming left V 0 bases short and J 8 bases short, with 12 bases between. The CDR3: CASSLVYRDKQYF. The CDR3 DNA follows: TGCGCCAGCAGCTTGGTGTACAGGGACAAGCAGTACTTC.

This clone was seen a handful of times. The J gene is TRBJ1-5, the V gene TRBV19; a weak D match, TRBD1 (5 bases). CDR3 length: 15 residues. Deletions cut 5 bases from V and 4 bases from J, with 15 bases between. CDR1 and CDR2 (germline): LNHDA, SQIVND (reference sequence). The CDR3: CASSGAGRTNQPQHF. The DNA for the CDR3 is TGTGCCAGTAGTGGGGCAGGGCGTACAAATCAGCCCCAGCATTTT.

The gene calls are TRBV3-1 (or the pseudogene TRBV3-2) and TRBJ1-2; 11 bases match TRBD1. This CDR3 is 16 amino acids long. The trim removed 0 bases at V and 8 bases at J, leaving 8 bases unmatched. Per the germline V gene, CDR1 is LGHDT and CDR2 is YNNKEL (reference sequence). The CDR3 reads CASSQEAGQGAWGYTF. CDR3 nucleotide sequence: TGTGCCAGCAGCCAAGAAGCAGGACAGGGGGCATGGGGCTACACCTTC.